A selection of T cell receptor beta chains follows, all from one sample in a study of T-cell memory formation after mild COVID-19. TCRdb ran MiXCR on the 5' RACE reads and lists one entry per CDR3 protein. The repertoire holds roughly 100,000 distinct CDR3 sequences, with over 15% as singletons. The specimen was PBMCs or a T cell subset sorted from them (not recorded which). These receptors all come from an adult woman who had mild COVID-19 (a few samples of this study predate the infection). Cell type and time point are not known. CDR3s include the opening cysteine and the closing phenylalanine or tryptophan. Fields, in order: clone size, J gene, CDR3 length, V gene, D gene, CDR3 protein, CDR3 DNA. The D gene is left open where the match is weak. Expanded clones get a size class; other rows say once, few or many, or leave the size out.

. TRBJ2-1 15 TRBV20-1 . CSARGLSVIQDEQFF TGCAGTGCTAGAGGCTTAAGCGTCATACAGGATGAGCAGTTCTTC
. TRBJ1-1 17 TRBV15 . CATSPAGLAPANTEAFF TGTGCCACCAGCCCAGCGGGGTTGGCTCCAGCCAACACTGAAGCTTTCTTT
. TRBJ2-1 13 TRBV29-1 . CSVEGHSYNEQFF TGCAGCGTTGAAGGACACTCCTACAATGAGCAGTTCTTC
. TRBJ2-7 14 TRBV20-1 TRBD2 CSARGLAGAYEQYF TGCAGTGCTCGGGGACTAGCGGGCGCCTACGAGCAGTACTTC
few TRBJ2-1 17 TRBV4-3 TRBD1 CASSLNTGGEVDNEQFF TGCGCCAGCAGCCTCAACACAGGGGGCGAGGTTGACAATGAGCAGTTCTTC
few TRBJ1-4 13 TRBV27 . CASRTSGNEKLFF TGTGCCAGCAGGACCTCCGGGAACGAAAAACTGTTTTTT
. TRBJ1-4 12 TRBV7-9 . CASSLDREKLFF TGTGCCAGCAGCTTAGACCGAGAAAAACTGTTTTTT
. TRBJ2-5 16 TRBV12-3/TRBV12-4 . CASSLAASGEKETQYF TGTGCCAGCAGTTTAGCGGCGTCAGGGGAAAAAGAGACCCAGTACTTC
. TRBJ1-6 11 TRBV12-3/TRBV12-4 . CANPTGSPLHF TGTGCCAACCCGACAGGTTCACCCCTCCACTTT
few TRBJ2-7 14 TRBV24-1 . CATSDPFRPYEQYF TGTGCCACCAGTGACCCTTTCCGGCCATACGAGCAGTACTTC
. TRBJ1-3 14 TRBV20-1 . CSARDLGLGNTIYF TGCAGTGCTAGAGATCTAGGGCTCGGAAACACCATATATTTT
. TRBJ2-3 16 TRBV9 . CASSVGYGESTDTQYF TGTGCCAGCAGCGTAGGCTACGGTGAGAGCACAGATACGCAGTATTTT
few TRBJ2-7 14 TRBV9 . CASSPLRIPYEQYF TGTGCCAGCAGCCCCCTTAGGATCCCCTACGAGCAGTACTTC
. TRBJ1-1 14 TRBV5-6 . CASSLEGVKTEAFF TGTGCCAGCAGCTTGGAGGGGGTAAAGACTGAAGCTTTCTTT
. TRBJ1-2 17 TRBV27 . CASSLDPRLTDLSGYTF TGTGCCAGCAGTTTAGACCCCCGGCTGACAGATCTTTCTGGCTACACCTTC
many TRBJ1-2 12 TRBV24-1 . CATPGFTYGYTF TGTGCCACCCCTGGTTTCACCTATGGCTACACCTTC